Shown below are 20 T cell receptor beta chains from a single sample sequenced in a study of blood T cell repertoires in COVID-19. Using immunoSEQ multiplex PCR, the repertoire was profiled, and TCRdb retains in-frame clones only, with some absent. The sample lists 110,000 to 150,000 clones, roughly 80% occurring once. The sequenced sample consisted of peripheral blood. Every receptor here comes from a human donor in a cohort sampled during active COVID-19.

The count of this clone is one. As DNA, the CDR3 is TGTGCCAGCAGTGACTCTCCCCAGGGGCAGATAGGTGCGAACACTGAAGCTTTCTTT. Translated: CASSDSPQGQIGANTEAFF. The chain employs TRBV6-4 and TRBJ1-1; the D gene is possibly TRBD1 (6 bases). V was pared by 0 bases and J by 1 base, with 21 bases between. The CDR3 has 19 amino acids. From germline, CDR1 is MRHNA and CDR2 SNTAGT.

The chain couples TRBV5-5 to TRBJ1-3, with 9 bases identical to TRBD1. CDR1 is SGHKS, CDR2 YYEKEE, per germline (reference sequence). V lost 4 bases to trimming and J lost 3 bases; unmatched junction nucleotides: 5. The CDR3 has 15 amino acids. CDR3 coding DNA: TGTGCCAGCAGCACAACAGGGGGCGGTGGAAACACCATATATTTT. It specifies CASSTTGGGGNTIYF.

The chain links TRBV5-4 to TRBJ2-2; D remains unclear. Germline lookup yields CDR1 SGHNT and CDR2 YYREEE (reference sequence). V gave up 3 bases and J gave up 0 bases, with 9 bases separating them. This CDR3 contains 15 residues. The CDR3 loop reads CASSSWAANTGELFF. The CDR3 DNA is TGTGCCAGCAGCTCCTGGGCCGCGAACACCGGGGAGCTGTTTTTT.

The chain links TRBV12-3 or TRBV12-4 to TRBJ1-5; weak D call: TRBD1 (5 bases). The V end lost 7 bases, the J end lost 7 bases, and 14 bases lay between the germline ends. The CDR3 loop spans 13 amino acids. The CDR3 here is CASTWGGKQPQHF. CDR3 DNA: TGTGCCAGCACCTGGGGGGGGAAACAGCCCCAGCATTTT.

The rearrangement links TRBV7-9 to TRBJ2-7; TRBD1 aligns across 7 bases. Per germline, CDR1 SEHNR and CDR2 FQNEAQ (reference sequence). This CDR3 is built from 14 residues. Trimming cost V 1 base and J 3 bases; bases outside gene matches: 3. CDR3 sequence: CASSLEAGGYEQYF. The DNA of the CDR3 is TGTGCCAGCAGCTTAGAAGCAGGGGGCTACGAGCAGTACTTC.

The V and J genes are TRBV7-9 and TRBJ1-4; 8 positions agree with TRBD1. Germline V gene sequence: CDR1 SEHNR, CDR2 FQNEAQ (reference sequence). The CDR3 is 16 residues long. V was pared by 3 bases and J by 4 bases, with 7 bases of the junction left unmatched. CDR3 in DNA: TGTGCCAGCAGCTTCGACAGGGGATTTAATAATGAAAAACTGTTTTTT. Amino acid sequence: CASSFDRGFNNEKLFF. The variable domain in full, completed from reference TRBV7-9 and TRBJ1-4, reads DTGVSQNPRHKITKRGQNVTFRCDPISEHNRLYWYRQTLGQGPEFLTYFQNEAQLEKSRLLSDRFSAERPKGSFSTLEIQRTEQGDSAMYLCASSFDRGFNNEKLFFGSGTQLSVL.

The chain couples TRBV19 to TRBJ2-7; D possibly corresponds to TRBD2 (6 bases). The V and J ends lost 3 bases and 1 base respectively, with 13 bases between them. CDR3 length equals 15 residues. Germline CDR1 LNHDA, CDR2 SQIVND (reference sequence). Here the CDR3 reads CASSIDPGRSYEQYF. The CDR3 DNA follows: TGTGCCAGTAGTATTGATCCAGGGAGGTCCTACGAGCAGTACTTC. The whole variable domain, remainder taken from reference TRBV19 and TRBJ2-7, is DGGITQSPKYLFRKEGQNVTLSCEQNLNHDAMYWYRQDPGQGLRLIYYSQIVNDFQKGDIAEGYSVSREKKESFPLTVTSAQKNPTAFYLCASSIDPGRSYEQYFGPGTRLTVT.

The chain recombines TRBV15 with TRBJ1-2; maybe TRBD1 (6 bases). Between the trimmed V and J ends, which lost 1 base and 11 bases, there was a span of 11 bases. CDR1 and CDR2 (germline): LNHNV, YYDKDF (reference sequence). This CDR3 spans 12 amino acids. DNA for the CDR3: TGTGCCACCAGCAGAGGACAGGTTGGGTACACCTTC. Protein product: CATSRGQVGYTF.

This chain connects TRBV14 to TRBJ2-2; 12 bases are shared with TRBD2. The CDR3 spans 16 residues. In germline, CDR1 is SGHDN, CDR2 FVKESK. V shed 4 bases, J shed 8 bases, and the junction held 8 bases outside the gene matches. Here the CDR3 DNA reads TGTGCCAGCAGCCTACGGACTAGCGGGGTTTCAGGGGAGCTGTTTTTT. It specifies CASSLRTSGVSGELFF.

This chain connects TRBV6-5 to TRBJ2-7, with D possibly TRBD2 on 7 matching bases. Germline CDR1 reads MNHEY; CDR2 reads SVGAGI. The germline V and J ends were trimmed by 5 bases and 3 bases, with 14 bases remaining between them. The CDR3 runs to 14 residues. CDR3 nucleotide sequence: TGTGCCAGCAGTAACGCGGGGGCGGGCTACGAGCAGTACTTC. This codes for CASSNAGAGYEQYF.

Comments on this clone: Other DNA sequences from this sample encode an identical CDR3 as well. The J gene is TRBJ2-1, the V gene TRBV11-3, with D perhaps TRBD2 (6 bases). V lost 2 bases and J lost 2, with 10 bases in between. The CDR3 covers 15 residues. Germline assignment: CDR1 SGHNT and CDR2 YENEEA. The CDR3 loop reads CASSLRRGPYNEQFF. DNA for the CDR3: TGTGCCAGCAGCTTACGGAGGGGCCCCTACAATGAGCAGTTCTTC.

The chain couples TRBV19 to TRBJ2-7, with D possibly matching TRBD1 (6 bases). V gave up 6 bases and J gave up 5 bases, with 17 bases separating them. Germline V gives CDR1 LNHDA, CDR2 SQIVND (reference sequence). The CDR3 is 14 residues long. The CDR3 nucleotides read TGTGCCAGTAGGCAACAGGGAAATACGCACGAGCAGTACTTC. Its translation is CASRQQGNTHEQYF.

The chain carries TRBV6-5 and TRBJ2-1; possibly TRBD2 for D (5 bases). In germline, CDR1 is MNHEY, CDR2 SVGAGI. This CDR3 is built from 14 residues. V lost 2 bases and J lost 3, with 8 bases in between. Here the CDR3 DNA reads TGTGCCAGCAGTTACCCGGGGATCTACAATGAGCAGTTCTTC. Protein sequence: CASSYPGIYNEQFF.

The chain is built from TRBV21-1 and TRBJ2-5; whether TRBD2, the table's D call, matches the DNA was not checked. TRBV21-1 counts as a pseudogene. The CDR3 consists of 15 residues. The CDR3 here is CASPPLWEGRETQYF. The CDR3 region has the DNA TGTGCCAGCCCCCCCCTCTGGGAGGGACGAGAGACCCAGTACTTC.

This clone was counted once. The gene calls are TRBV3-1 (or the pseudogene TRBV3-2) and TRBJ2-7, with D possibly being TRBD2 (6 bases). The CDR3 loop spans 12 amino acids. Germline CDR1 and CDR2: LGHDT and YNNKEL (reference sequence). Trimming removed 1 base from V and 6 bases from J, with 7 bases in between. The CDR3: CASSQAGSEQYF. CDR3 bases: TGTGCCAGCAGCCAAGCCGGGAGCGAGCAGTACTTC.

Details on this clone: The junction shows a germline mismatch at one end, possibly a read error. The chain couples TRBV10-1 to TRBJ2-1; D perhaps matches TRBD2 (5 bases). Per germline, CDR1 WNHNN and CDR2 SYGVQD (reference sequence). The CDR3 consists of 13 residues. CDR3 region: CASSKSWESEQFF. Here the CDR3 DNA reads TGCGCCAGCAGTAAGTCTTGGGAGAGTGAGCAGTTCTTC.

This clone was recorded many times. The rearrangement uses TRBV7-9 and TRBJ1-5, with D unclear. Germline loops: CDR1 SEHNR, CDR2 FQNEAQ (reference sequence). The germline V and J ends were trimmed by 1 base and 3 bases, with 7 bases remaining between them. The CDR3 is 14 amino acids. This chain's CDR3 is CASSLGQDNQPQHF. The CDR3 nucleotides read TGTGCCAGCAGCTTAGGGCAGGACAATCAGCCCCAGCATTTT.

This clone was observed a handful of times. This chain links TRBV6-5 with TRBJ1-5; TRBD1 aligns across 7 bases. After removal of 6 bases from V and 4 bases from J, the junction contained 6 bases not matched to a gene. In germline, CDR1 is MNHEY, CDR2 SVGAGI. The CDR3 totals 14 residues. The CDR3 DNA sequence: TGTGCCAGCAGCTTAGACAGGGTAAATCAGCCCCAGCATTTT. Its translation: CASSLDRVNQPQHF.

J is TRBJ1-3 and V is TRBV6-5, with D possibly TRBD1 on 6 matching bases. V was cut by 6 bases and J by 0 bases, with 9 bases left in between. This CDR3 region has 14 residues. Germline V lookup: CDR1 MNHEY, CDR2 SVGAGI. The CDR3 sequence is CASSGQSSGNTIYF. The CDR3 DNA sequence: TGTGCCAGCAGCGGACAGAGCTCTGGAAACACCATATATTTT.

This chain connects TRBV7-8 to TRBJ2-7; D is unclear. Germline V CDR1 and CDR2: SGHVS, FQNEAQ. The CDR3 is made up of 13 amino acids. V lost 1 base, J lost 4 bases, and 8 bases lay in between. The CDR3: CASSLGSLYEQYF. CDR3 DNA sequence: TGTGCCAGCAGCTTAGGATCCCTATACGAGCAGTACTTC.